This T cell receptor beta chain comes out of a study of T cells in Graves' hyperthyroidism and ophthalmopathy. Study overall: Blood was drawn when the patient was first diagnosed and still untreated. General study results and limits: In blood, most of the thyroid clonotypes expanded above 0.001 were also present.

Germline V gene lookup returns CDR1 GTSNPN and CDR2 SVGIG (reference sequence). The V end was cut by 0 bases, the J end by 3 bases, with 12 bases between. The CDR3 is 14 residues long. A lack of ophthalmopathy progression within 18 months defined stable Graves' hyperthyroidism. PBMCs stemmed from less than 13 ml fresh peripheral blood. TCR beta CDR3 regions were amplified from RNA. The primer set for the first-round RT-PCR of the TCR CDR3 was HTBI. MiXCR, run by TCRdb on the multiplex PCR reads, gives a single entry per CDR3 protein. The table records some 440,000 distinct CDR3 sequences, roughly 14% of them present only once. This clonotype was picked up many times. What it binds is unknown.

The chain employs TRBV30 and TRBJ2-7; a weak D match, TRBD2 (5 bases). The receptor comes from a woman younger than 35 with Graves' hyperthyroidism. Material: blood. CDR3 nucleotides: TGTGCCTGGAGTGTACTAGGACTCTTCTACGAGCAGTACTTC. Encoded protein: CAWSVLGLFYEQYF.